These 25 T cell receptor beta chains were all obtained from the same sample, sequenced in a study of T cell responses to AZD1222 COVID-19 vaccine. Profiling relied on immunoSEQ multiplex PCR, and the TCRdb table lists in-frame clones only, not all of them. The table lists about 120,000 clones, about 87% of them singletons. The sample in question was peripheral blood, obtained on day 0 of AZD1222 vaccination. These receptors all come from an adult in good health.

This chain joins TRBV19 and TRBJ1-5; D may be TRBD1 (5 bases). V was cut by 0 bases and J by 9 bases, with 6 bases left in between. Germline CDR1 is LNHDA and CDR2 is SQIVND (reference sequence). This CDR3 has 12 amino acids. CDR3 DNA sequence: TGTGCCAGTAGTATAGAGGGGCGGCCCCAGCATTTT. Translating it yields CASSIEGRPQHF.

The chain joins TRBV7-6 to TRBJ2-5; D might be TRBD2 (5 bases). The CDR3 length is 16 residues. From germline, CDR1 is SGHVS and CDR2 FNYEAQ. Trimming left V 5 bases short and J 3 bases short, with 19 bases between. As DNA, the CDR3 is TGTGCCAGCAGCCCCCGGAGGAGGTCCCACGAAGAGACCCAGTACTTC. This gives the protein CASSPRRRSHEETQYF. Using reference TRBV7-6 and TRBJ2-5 for the parts outside the CDR3, the full variable domain is GAGVSQSPRYKVTKRGQDVALRCDPISGHVSLYWYRQALGQGPEFLTYFNYEAQQDKSGLPNDRFSAERPEGSISTLTIQRTEQRDSAMYRCASSPRRRSHEETQYFGPGTRLLVL.

J is TRBJ2-3 and V is TRBV19; no reliable D call. The germline V and J ends were trimmed by 1 base and 5 bases, with 10 bases remaining between them. The CDR3 has 14 amino acids. Germline lookup yields CDR1 LNHDA and CDR2 SQIVND (reference sequence). The CDR3 DNA is TGTGCCAGTAGTATAGGGCCCCCCGTAGATACGCAGTATTTT. Encoded protein: CASSIGPPVDTQYF.

The V and J genes are TRBV28 and TRBJ1-1; D unclear. Germline V gives CDR1 MDHEN, CDR2 SYDVKM. V gave up 6 bases and J gave up 2 bases, with 13 bases separating them. The length of the CDR3 is 14 residues. CDR3 residues: CASSIPRTNTEAFF. The CDR3 coding sequence is TGTGCCAGCAGCATACCCAGAACTAACACTGAAGCTTTCTTT.

V is TRBV5-1 and J is TRBJ2-2; no definite D call. CDR1 SGHRS and CDR2 YFSETQ come from the germline V gene. There are 14 residues in the CDR3. The germline V and J ends were trimmed by 6 bases and 4 bases, with 13 bases remaining between them. CDR3 in amino acids: CASKFEVATGELFF. The DNA for the CDR3 is TGCGCCAGCAAGTTCGAGGTGGCCACCGGGGAGCTGTTTTTT.

The chain couples TRBV5-1 to TRBJ2-3, with a tentative D call TRBD2 (6 bases). Trimming pared 2 bases from V and 5 bases from J, leaving 12 bases between. The CDR3 has 14 amino acids. CDR1 SGHRS and CDR2 YFSETQ come from the germline V gene. Here the CDR3 reads CASSFLARGDTQYF. DNA for the CDR3: TGCGCCAGCAGCTTCCTAGCGAGGGGAGATACGCAGTATTTT.

The chain carries TRBV7-4 and TRBJ2-7; 9 bases match TRBD1. This CDR3 is 14 amino acids long. CDR1 SGHVT and CDR2 SQSDAQ come from the germline V gene. J gave up 3 bases and V 4 bases, and 4 bases lay outside the gene matches. The CDR3 sequence is CASSSGQGGYEQYF. The CDR3 region has the DNA TGTGCCAGCAGCTCGGGACAGGGTGGCTACGAGCAGTACTTC. Variable domain in full (rest from reference TRBV7-4 and TRBJ2-7): GAGVSQSPRYKVAKRGRDVALRCDSISGHVTLYWYRQTLGQGSEVLTYSQSDAQRDKSGRPSGRFSAERPERSVSTLKIQRTEQGDSAVYLCASSSGQGGYEQYFGPGTRLTVT.

The rearrangement joins TRBV12-3 or TRBV12-4 to TRBJ2-2, with D possibly being TRBD1 or TRBD2 (6 bases each). This CDR3 has 12 residues. The V and J ends lost 7 bases and 6 bases respectively, with 9 bases between them. Written as DNA, the CDR3 is TGTGCCAGCAAGGGGGGAGCCGGGGAGCTGTTTTTT. Its translation is CASKGGAGELFF.

The chain has TRBV7-9 and TRBJ1-6; D not resolved. Trimming shortened V by 5 bases and J by 0 bases, and 8 bases separated the two germline ends. Germline V gene lookup returns CDR1 SEHNR and CDR2 FQNEAQ (reference sequence). This CDR3 contains 15 residues. The CDR3 loop is CASSLSSSYNSPLHF. The CDR3, as DNA: TGTGCCAGCAGCCTTAGTAGCTCCTATAATTCACCCCTCCACTTT.

This chain links TRBV5-5 with TRBJ2-7; D unclear. The CDR3 consists of 13 residues. Germline V lookup: CDR1 SGHKS, CDR2 YYEKEE (reference sequence). V lost 2 bases and J lost 3, with 9 bases in between. Here the CDR3 DNA reads TGTGCCAGCAGCTTTCAAGGAGTCTACGAGCAGTACTTC. Protein product: CASSFQGVYEQYF.

This chain uses TRBV27 with TRBJ2-1, with 7 bases matching TRBD1. Germline V gene lookup returns CDR1 MNHEY and CDR2 SMNVEV (reference sequence). The V segment lost 1 base and the J segment 3 bases; nucleotides outside the gene matches: 6. The CDR3 runs 16 residues. The CDR3 nucleotides are TGTGCCAGCAGTTTATTCCCGACAGGGAGCTACAATGAGCAGTTCTTC. Translation gives CASSLFPTGSYNEQFF.

This clone was seen more than once but under ten times. The chain has TRBV30 and TRBJ1-1; D remains ambiguous. The CDR3 spans 12 residues. Germline loops: CDR1 GTSNPN, CDR2 SVGIG (reference sequence). Trimming cost V 1 base and J 5 bases, with 8 bases left between them. Here the CDR3 DNA reads TGTGCCTGGAGTGAGAGGAATACTGAAGCTTTCTTT. Amino acid sequence: CAWSERNTEAFF. The variable domain in full, completed from reference TRBV30 and TRBJ1-1, reads SQTIHQWPATLVQPVGSPLSLECTVEGTSNPNLYWYRQAAGRGLQLLFYSVGIGQISSEVPQNLSASRPQDRQFILSSKKLLLSDSGFYLCAWSERNTEAFFGQGTRLTVV.

This clone is a singleton in its sample. The chain recombines TRBV11-2 with TRBJ1-1; no reliable D call. The germline gives CDR1 SGHAT, CDR2 FQNNGV. V lost 2 bases and J lost 5, with 6 bases in between. The CDR3 has 12 amino acids. CDR3 nucleotide sequence: TGTGCCAGCAGCTTATCTAAGACTGAAGCTTTCTTT. Its protein is CASSLSKTEAFF. Full variable domain (remainder filled in from reference TRBV11-2 and TRBJ1-1): EAGVAQSPRYKIIEKRQSVAFWCNPISGHATLYWYQQILGQGPKLLIQFQNNGVVDDSQLPKDRFSAERLKGVDSTLKIQPAKLEDSAVYLCASSLSKTEAFFGQGTRLTVV.

The chain has TRBV28 and TRBJ1-2; tentatively, D is TRBD1 (5 bases). The CDR3 contains 15 residues. V lost 2 bases and J 2 bases, leaving 12 bases between the germline ends. Germline assignment: CDR1 MDHEN and CDR2 SYDVKM. CDR3: CASSLVGGSNYGYTF. In DNA form, the CDR3 reads TGTGCCAGCAGTTTAGTTGGGGGTTCCAACTATGGCTACACCTTC.

This clone was seen a handful of times. V usage is TRBV18 and J usage is TRBJ1-2, with 7 bases lining up with TRBD1. Germline values: CDR1 KGHSH, CDR2 LQKENI. Germline trimming cut 0 bases from V and 5 bases from J; bases unmatched to any gene: 6. CDR3 size: 15 residues. CDR3 region: CASSPPETGWYGYTF. The CDR3 region has the DNA TGTGCCAGCTCACCACCCGAGACAGGGTGGTATGGCTACACCTTC.

This rearrangement joins TRBV2 to TRBJ2-3; 7 positions match TRBD1. CDR3 size: 14 residues. Germline loops: CDR1 SNHLY, CDR2 FYNNEI. Trimming cost V 8 bases and J 2 bases; bases outside gene matches: 7. The CDR3 DNA is TGTGCCAGCGTAACAGGGGTATCCACAGATACGCAGTATTTT. Amino acid sequence: CASVTGVSTDTQYF.

This clone was detected only once. V gene TRBV19 combines with J gene TRBJ1-4; the D is unclear. The CDR3 is 11 residues long. V was shortened by 4 bases and J by 5 bases, with 2 bases between the two germline ends. From germline, CDR1 is LNHDA and CDR2 SQIVND (reference sequence). The CDR3: CASSRNEKLFF. The CDR3 nucleotides read TGTGCCAGTAGTAGGAATGAAAAACTGTTTTTT.

This rearrangement joins TRBV6-5 to TRBJ2-5; 7 bases align to TRBD2. The germline CDR1 and CDR2 sequences are MNHEY and SVGAGI. Trimming at V came to 6 bases and at J to 2 bases, leaving 9 bases not matched to a gene. This CDR3 has 15 amino acids. Here the CDR3 DNA reads TGTGCCAGCAGACAGTCTCTAGCGGCGCAAGAGACCCAGTACTTC. Encoded protein: CASRQSLAAQETQYF.

This clone was counted only a few times. The CDR3 DNA follows: TGCGCCAGCAGCTACGAAGAGAACACTGAAGCTTTCTTT. This gives the protein CASSYEENTEAFF. The chain is built from TRBV5-1 and TRBJ1-1; D is undetermined. Trimming stripped 3 bases from V and 1 base from J, with 7 bases between. CDR3 length equals 13 residues. CDR1 is SGHRS, CDR2 YFSETQ, per germline.

This rearrangement joins TRBV2 to TRBJ2-7; no clear D gene. V lost 6 bases to trimming and J lost 2 bases, with 11 bases between them. Per the germline V gene, CDR1 is SNHLY and CDR2 is FYNNEI. The CDR3 loop spans 13 amino acids. The CDR3 bases are TGTGCCAGCAGGTCAGACTTTACCTACGAGCAGTACTTC. Protein sequence: CASRSDFTYEQYF.

This chain joins TRBV4-1 and TRBJ1-2, with D perhaps TRBD1 (6 bases). Trimming left V 4 bases short and J 5 bases short, with 20 bases between. Looked up from germline, CDR1 is MGHRA and CDR2 is YSYEKL. This CDR3 region has 16 residues. The CDR3: CASSRPLKDSQYGYTF. The CDR3 coding sequence is TGCGCCAGCAGCCGCCCCCTGAAGGACAGCCAGTATGGCTACACCTTC.

The DNA of the CDR3 is TGCGCCAGCAGCTTGGGACTAAGCGTTCGGGAGACCCAGTACTTC. It codes for CASSLGLSVRETQYF. V gene TRBV5-1 combines with J gene TRBJ2-5; D possibly corresponds to TRBD2 (5 bases). V was pared by 0 bases and J by 5 bases, with 14 bases between. CDR1 SGHRS and CDR2 YFSETQ come from the germline V gene. The CDR3 has 15 amino acids. Filled out from reference TRBV5-1 and TRBJ2-5, the complete variable domain reads KAGVTQTPRYLIKTRGQQVTLSCSPISGHRSVSWYQQTPGQGLQFLFEYFSETQRNKGNFPGRFSGRQFSNSRSEMNVSTLELGDSALYLCASSLGLSVRETQYFGPGTRLLVL.

The chain carries TRBV6-5 and TRBJ1-6; D is uncertain. V was shortened by 5 bases and J by 7 bases, with 12 bases between the two germline ends. The CDR3 contains 14 residues. Per germline, CDR1 MNHEY and CDR2 SVGAGI. The CDR3 is CASSPTVENSPLHF. CDR3 coding DNA: TGTGCCAGCAGTCCGACGGTGGAGAATTCACCCCTCCACTTT.

The chain uses TRBV5-1 and TRBJ1-4; TRBD1 matches 7 bases. This CDR3 is 16 amino acids long. J lost 8 bases, V lost 3 bases, and 13 bases had no gene match. The germline V gene encodes CDR1 SGHRS and CDR2 YFSETQ. CDR3 amino acids: CASSSNPGGKSEKLFF. As DNA, the CDR3 is TGCGCCAGCAGCTCTAATCCAGGGGGGAAATCGGAAAAACTGTTTTTT.

V is TRBV7-6 and J is TRBJ2-7, with D perhaps assigned TRBD1 or TRBD2 (5 bases each). The CDR3 is made up of 15 amino acids. Germline-derived CDR1 and CDR2 are SGHVS and FNYEAQ. Trimming pared 0 bases from V and 0 bases from J, leaving 9 bases between. The CDR3 sequence is CASSLAGDPSYEQYF. Written as DNA, the CDR3 is TGTGCCAGCAGCTTAGCGGGGGACCCCTCCTACGAGCAGTACTTC.